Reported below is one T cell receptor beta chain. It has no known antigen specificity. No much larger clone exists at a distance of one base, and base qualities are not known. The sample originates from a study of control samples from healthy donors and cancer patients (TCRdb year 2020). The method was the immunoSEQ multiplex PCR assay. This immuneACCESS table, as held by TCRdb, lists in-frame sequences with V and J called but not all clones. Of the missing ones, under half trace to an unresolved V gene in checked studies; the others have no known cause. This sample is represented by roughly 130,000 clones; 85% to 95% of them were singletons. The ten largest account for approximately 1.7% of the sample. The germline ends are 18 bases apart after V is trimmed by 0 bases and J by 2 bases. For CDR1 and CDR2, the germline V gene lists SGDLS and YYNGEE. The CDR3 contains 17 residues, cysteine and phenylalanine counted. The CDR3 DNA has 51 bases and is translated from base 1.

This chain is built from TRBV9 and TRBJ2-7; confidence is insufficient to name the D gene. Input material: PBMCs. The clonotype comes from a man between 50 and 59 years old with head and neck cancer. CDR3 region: CASSVEDGSNFPYEQYF. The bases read TGTGCCAGCAGCGTAGAGGACGGGTCCAATTTCCCCTACGAGCAGTACTTC.